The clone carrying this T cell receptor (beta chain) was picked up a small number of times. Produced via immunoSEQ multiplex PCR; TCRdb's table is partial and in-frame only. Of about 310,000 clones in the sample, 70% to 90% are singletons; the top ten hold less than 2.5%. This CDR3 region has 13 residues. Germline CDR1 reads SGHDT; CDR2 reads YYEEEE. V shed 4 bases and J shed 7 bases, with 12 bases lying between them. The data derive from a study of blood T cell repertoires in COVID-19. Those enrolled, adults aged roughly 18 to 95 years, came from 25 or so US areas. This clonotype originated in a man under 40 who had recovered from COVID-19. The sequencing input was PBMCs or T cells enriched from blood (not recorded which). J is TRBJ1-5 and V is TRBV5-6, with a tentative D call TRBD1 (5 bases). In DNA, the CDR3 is TGTGCCAGCAGCGGCCCCGGGGGGCAGCCCCAGCATTTT. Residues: CASSGPGGQPQHF.